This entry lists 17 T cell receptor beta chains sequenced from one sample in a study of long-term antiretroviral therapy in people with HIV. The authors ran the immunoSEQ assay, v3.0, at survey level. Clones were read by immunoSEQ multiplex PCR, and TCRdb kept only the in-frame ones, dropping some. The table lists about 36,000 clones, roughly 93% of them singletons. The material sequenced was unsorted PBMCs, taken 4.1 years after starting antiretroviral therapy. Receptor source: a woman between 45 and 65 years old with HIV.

Here the CDR3 reads CASSLTSGGSSYNEQFF. The CDR3 coding sequence is TGTGCCAGCAGTCTGACTAGCGGGGGGAGCTCCTACAATGAGCAGTTCTTC. The chain employs TRBV11-3 and TRBJ2-1, with 13 bases aligning to TRBD2. The J segment lost 0 bases and the V segment lost 6 bases, leaving 5 bases of the junction unmatched. From germline, CDR1 is SGHNT and CDR2 YENEEA. The CDR3 consists of 17 residues.

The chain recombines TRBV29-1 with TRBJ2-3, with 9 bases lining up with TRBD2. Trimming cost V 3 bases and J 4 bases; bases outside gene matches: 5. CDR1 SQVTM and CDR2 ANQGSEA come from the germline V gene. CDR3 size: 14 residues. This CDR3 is CSVEGGRDSDTQYF. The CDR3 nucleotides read TGCAGCGTTGAGGGCGGGAGGGACTCAGATACGCAGTATTTT.

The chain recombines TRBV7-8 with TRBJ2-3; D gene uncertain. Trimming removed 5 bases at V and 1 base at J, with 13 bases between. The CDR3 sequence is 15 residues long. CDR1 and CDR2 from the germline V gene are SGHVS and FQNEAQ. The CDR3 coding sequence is TGTGCCAGCAGCCCCTACGGTCAGGGCACAGATACGCAGTATTTT. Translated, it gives CASSPYGQGTDTQYF.

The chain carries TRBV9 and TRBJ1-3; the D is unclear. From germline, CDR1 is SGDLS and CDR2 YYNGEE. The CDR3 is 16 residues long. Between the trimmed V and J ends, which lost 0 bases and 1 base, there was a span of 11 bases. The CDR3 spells CASSVDGGPSGNTIYF. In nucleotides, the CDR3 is TGTGCCAGCAGCGTAGACGGCGGCCCTTCTGGAAACACCATATATTTT. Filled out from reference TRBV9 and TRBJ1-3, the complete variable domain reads DSGVTQTPKHLITATGQRVTLRCSPRSGDLSVYWYQQSLDQGLQFLIQYYNGEERAKGNILERFSAQQFPDLHSELNLSSLELGDSALYFCASSVDGGPSGNTIYFGEGSWLTVV.

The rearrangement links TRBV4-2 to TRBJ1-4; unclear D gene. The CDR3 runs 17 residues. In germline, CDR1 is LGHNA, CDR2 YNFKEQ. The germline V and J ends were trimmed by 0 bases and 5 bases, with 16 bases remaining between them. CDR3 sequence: CASSQDLVGRANEKLFF. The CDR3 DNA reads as TGTGCCAGCAGCCAAGATCTCGTCGGGAGAGCAAATGAAAAACTGTTTTTT.

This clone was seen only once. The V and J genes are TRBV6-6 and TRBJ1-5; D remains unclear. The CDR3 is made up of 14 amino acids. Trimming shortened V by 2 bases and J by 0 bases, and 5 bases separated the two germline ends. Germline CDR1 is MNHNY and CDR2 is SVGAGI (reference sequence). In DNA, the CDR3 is TGTGCCAGCAGTTACAGGAGTAGCAATCAGCCCCAGCATTTT. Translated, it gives CASSYRSSNQPQHF.

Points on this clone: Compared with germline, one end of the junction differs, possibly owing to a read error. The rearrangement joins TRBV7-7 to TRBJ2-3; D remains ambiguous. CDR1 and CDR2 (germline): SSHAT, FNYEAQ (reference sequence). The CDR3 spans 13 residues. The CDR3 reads CASSLESTDTQYF. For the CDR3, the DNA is TGTGCTAGCAGCTTAGAATCGACAGATACGCAGTATTTT.

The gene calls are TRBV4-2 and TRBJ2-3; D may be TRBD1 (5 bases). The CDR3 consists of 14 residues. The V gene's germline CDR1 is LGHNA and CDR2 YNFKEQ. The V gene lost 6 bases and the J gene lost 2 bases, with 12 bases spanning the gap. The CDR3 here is CASRLQVDTDTQYF. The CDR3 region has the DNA TGTGCCAGCAGGCTACAGGTAGACACAGATACGCAGTATTTT.

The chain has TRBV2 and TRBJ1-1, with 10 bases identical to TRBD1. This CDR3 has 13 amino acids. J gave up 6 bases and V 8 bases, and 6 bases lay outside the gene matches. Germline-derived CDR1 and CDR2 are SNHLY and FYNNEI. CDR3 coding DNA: TGTGCCAGCGAAGGACAGGGGGTGGCTGAAGCTTTCTTT. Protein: CASEGQGVAEAFF.

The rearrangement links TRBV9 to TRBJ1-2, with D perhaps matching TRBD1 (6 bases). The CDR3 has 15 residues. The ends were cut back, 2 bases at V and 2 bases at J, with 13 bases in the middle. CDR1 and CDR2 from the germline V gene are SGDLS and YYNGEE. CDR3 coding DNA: TGTGCCAGCAGCGTCTCGGGGGCCTTAAACTATGGCTACACCTTC. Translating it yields CASSVSGALNYGYTF.

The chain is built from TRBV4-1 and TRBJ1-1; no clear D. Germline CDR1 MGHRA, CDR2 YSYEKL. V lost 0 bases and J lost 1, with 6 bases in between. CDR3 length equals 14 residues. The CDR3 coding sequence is TGCGCCAGCAGCCAAGAACAATCGAACACTGAAGCTTTCTTT. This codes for CASSQEQSNTEAFF.

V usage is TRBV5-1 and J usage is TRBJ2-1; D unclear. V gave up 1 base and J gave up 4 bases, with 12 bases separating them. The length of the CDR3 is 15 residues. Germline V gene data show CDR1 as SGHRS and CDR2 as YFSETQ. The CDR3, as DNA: TGCGCCAGCAGCTTGCTTCGGCCATCTTACAATGAGCAGTTCTTC. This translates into CASSLLRPSYNEQFF.

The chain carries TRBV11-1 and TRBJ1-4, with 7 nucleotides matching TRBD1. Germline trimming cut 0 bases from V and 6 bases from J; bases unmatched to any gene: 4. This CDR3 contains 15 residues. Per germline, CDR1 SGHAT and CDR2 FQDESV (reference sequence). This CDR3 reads CASSLARQGDEKLFF. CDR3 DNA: TGTGCCAGCAGCTTAGCGCGACAGGGAGATGAAAAACTGTTTTTT. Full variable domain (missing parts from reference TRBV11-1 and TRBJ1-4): EAEVAQSPRYKITEKSQAVAFWCDPISGHATLYWYRQILGQGPELLVQFQDESVVDDSQLPKDRFSAERLKGVDSTLKIQPAELGDSAMYLCASSLARQGDEKLFFGSGTQLSVL.

The CDR3 DNA reads TGTGCCAGCAGCTGGACAGGGGAGGGTGGCTACACCTTC. Protein: CASSWTGEGGYTF. This chain connects TRBV5-6 to TRBJ1-2; 9 nucleotides agree with TRBD1. This CDR3 has 13 residues. Trimming cost V 3 bases and J 7 bases; bases outside gene matches: 4. Germline V gives CDR1 SGHDT, CDR2 YYEEEE.

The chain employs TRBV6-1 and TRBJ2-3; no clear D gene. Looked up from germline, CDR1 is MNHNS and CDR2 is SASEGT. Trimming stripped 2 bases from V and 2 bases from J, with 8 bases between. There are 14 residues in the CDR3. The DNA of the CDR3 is TGTGCCAGCAGTGAACGTCCACCCACAGATACGCAGTATTTT. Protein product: CASSERPPTDTQYF.

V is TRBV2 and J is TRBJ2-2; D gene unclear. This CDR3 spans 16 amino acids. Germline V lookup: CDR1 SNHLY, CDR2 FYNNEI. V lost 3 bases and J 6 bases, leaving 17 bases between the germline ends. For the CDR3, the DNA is TGTGCCAGCAGTGACATTGGGCAGGTTGCATCCGGGGAGCTGTTTTTT. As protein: CASSDIGQVASGELFF.

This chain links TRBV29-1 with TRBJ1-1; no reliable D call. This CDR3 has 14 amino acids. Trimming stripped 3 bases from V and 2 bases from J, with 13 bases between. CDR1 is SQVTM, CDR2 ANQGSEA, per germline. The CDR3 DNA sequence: TGCAGCGTTGAGAGGGCCCTAGAAAACACTGAAGCTTTCTTT. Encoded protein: CSVERALENTEAFF.